One sample yielded the 20 T cell receptor beta chains listed below, sequenced in a study of OX40 agonist ivuxolimab in advanced cancers. Repertoires were generated with immunoSEQ multiplex PCR, while TCRdb's copy carries only in-frame clones and drops some. Here the sample spans more than 50,000 clones, around 83% being singletons. This specimen consisted of CD4+ or CD8+ T cells sorted from blood, obtained in a trial of the OX40 agonist ivuxolimab. These receptors were taken from an adult with an advanced solid tumor such as melanoma, head and neck, liver or kidney cancer.

Comment on this clone: Germline and junction disagree at one end, which may indicate a read error. The gene calls are TRBV5-4 and TRBJ1-2, with unresolved D. CDR3 length equals 13 residues. In germline, CDR1 is SGHNT, CDR2 YYREEE (reference sequence). The CDR3 bases are TGTGCCAGCAGCTTAGTCGCCGGTTATGACTACACCTTC. Translating it yields CASSLVAGYDYTF. Combining the CDR3 with reference TRBV5-4 and TRBJ1-2 gives the whole variable domain ETGVTQSPTHLIKTRGQQVTLRCSSQSGHNTVSWYQQALGQGPQFIFQYYREEENGRGNFPPRFSGLQFPNYSSELNVNALELDDSALYLCASSLVAGYDYTFGSGTRLTVV.

This clone has only a few counts. J is TRBJ2-3 and V is TRBV7-9; 15 bases fit TRBD2. After removal of 4 bases from V and 3 bases from J, the junction contained 2 bases not matched to a gene. Germline-derived CDR1 and CDR2 are SEHNR and FQNEAQ (reference sequence). CDR3 length: 16 amino acids. CDR3 sequence (DNA): TGTGCCAGCAGCTCCGGACTAGCGGGAGGGACAGATACGCAGTATTTT. This encodes CASSSGLAGGTDTQYF.

V is TRBV5-1 and J is TRBJ1-3; 8 bases line up with TRBD1. The CDR3 has 15 amino acids. The V segment lost 3 bases and the J segment 2 bases; nucleotides outside the gene matches: 4. CDR1 and CDR2 (germline): SGHRS, YFSETQ. The CDR3 nucleotides are TGCGCCAGCAGCTCGCTGACAGGGGCTGGAAACACCATATATTTT. This encodes CASSSLTGAGNTIYF.

CDR3 residues: CASSLRVDTEAFF. The CDR3 nucleotides read TGTGCCAGCAGCCTCCGGGTGGACACTGAAGCTTTCTTT. The chain uses TRBV9 and TRBJ1-1; D unclear. The CDR3 runs 13 residues. Trimming took 4 bases from V and 3 from J, leaving 10 bases between them. CDR1 SGDLS and CDR2 YYNGEE come from the germline V gene.

The gene calls are TRBV28 and TRBJ2-2; D gene uncertain. This CDR3 spans 12 amino acids. Germline V lookup: CDR1 MDHEN, CDR2 SYDVKM. V lost 7 bases, J lost 6 bases, and 9 bases lay in between. CDR3: CASNSLPGELFF. The CDR3 DNA follows: TGTGCCAGCAACTCTTTACCCGGGGAGCTGTTTTTT.

This clone was seen a handful of times. The chain couples TRBV14 to TRBJ2-7; D is tentatively TRBD1 or TRBD2 (5 bases each). V was trimmed by 2 bases and J by 5 bases, leaving 16 bases between them. This CDR3 contains 15 residues. Per germline, CDR1 SGHDN and CDR2 FVKESK. CDR3 sequence: CASSQRLGRGNEQYF. CDR3 nucleotides: TGTGCCAGCAGCCAACGTCTGGGACGGGGAAACGAGCAGTACTTC. The entire variable domain, with the rest obtained from reference TRBV14 and TRBJ2-7, is as follows: EAGVTQFPSHSVIEKGQTVTLRCDPISGHDNLYWYRRVMGKEIKFLLHFVKESKQDESGMPNNRFLAERTGGTYSTLKVQPAELEDSGVYFCASSQRLGRGNEQYFGPGTRLTVT.

The chain combines TRBV7-2 with TRBJ2-3; TRBD1 might be the D (6 bases). The germline V and J ends were trimmed by 5 bases and 0 bases, with 9 bases remaining between them. The CDR3 totals 14 residues. Germline V gene lookup returns CDR1 SGHTA and CDR2 FQGNSA. In DNA form, the CDR3 reads TGTGCCAGCAGCCCGGACAGAAGCACAGATACGCAGTATTTT. Residues: CASSPDRSTDTQYF.

This clone was observed once. The gene calls are TRBV5-6 and TRBJ1-3; D gene ambiguous. This CDR3 is built from 13 residues. Per the germline V gene, CDR1 is SGHDT and CDR2 is YYEEEE. V was clipped by 0 bases and J by 5 bases, with 6 bases between them. This CDR3 reads CASSLGARNTIYF. In DNA form, the CDR3 reads TGTGCCAGCAGCTTGGGGGCGAGAAACACCATATATTTT.

This clone was seen only once. The chain has TRBV7-9 and TRBJ2-2, with 9 bases identical to TRBD2. This CDR3 is built from 17 residues. The V gene's germline CDR1 is SEHNR and CDR2 FQNEAQ (reference sequence). V trimming: 0 bases; J trimming: 7 bases; junction bases outside the gene matches: 9. The CDR3 DNA is TGTGCCAGCAGCTTAGCACTGAGCGGGAGGCATGGCGGGGAGCTGTTTTTT. It specifies CASSLALSGRHGGELFF.

The chain recombines TRBV6-1 with TRBJ1-3; a possible D gene is TRBD1 (5 bases). Trimming took 6 bases from V and 1 from J, leaving 7 bases between them. Germline values: CDR1 MNHNS, CDR2 SASEGT. The CDR3 covers 13 residues. DNA of the CDR3: TGTGCCAGCAGCAGGGTTTCTGGAAACACCATATATTTT. Amino acid sequence: CASSRVSGNTIYF.

This chain connects TRBV7-8 to TRBJ1-1; D gene ambiguous. The CDR3 runs to 15 residues. Germline V gene data show CDR1 as SGHVS and CDR2 as FQNEAQ. V dropped 3 bases and J dropped 4 bases, with 15 bases sitting between them. For the CDR3, the DNA is TGTGCCAGCAGCTTGGCGGGTTTTAATCCCACTGAAGCTTTCTTT. The encoded protein is CASSLAGFNPTEAFF. The entire variable domain, with the rest obtained from reference TRBV7-8 and TRBJ1-1, is as follows: GAGVSQSPRYKVAKRGQDVALRCDPISGHVSLFWYQQALGQGPEFLTYFQNEAQLDKSGLPSDRFFAERPEGSVSTLKIQRTQQEDSAVYLCASSLAGFNPTEAFFGQGTRLTVV.

The chain couples TRBV6-6 to TRBJ2-7, with 12 bases fitting TRBD1. The V segment lost 7 bases and the J segment 6 bases; nucleotides outside the gene matches: 7. The CDR3 contains 14 residues. Per germline, CDR1 MNHNY and CDR2 SVGAGI (reference sequence). The CDR3 DNA reads TGTGCCAGCAAATACGGGGACAGGGGGCCCGAGCAGTACTTC. Translated: CASKYGDRGPEQYF.

The V gene is TRBV19, the J gene TRBJ1-2; TRBD1 agrees at 9 bases. The ends lost 7 bases at V and 4 bases at J; junction bases unmatched: 7. This CDR3 comprises 14 residues. Germline V CDR1 and CDR2: LNHDA, SQIVND (reference sequence). In nucleotides, the CDR3 is TGTGCCAGTAAGGGACAGGGATTTAGCTATGGCTACACCTTC. Protein: CASKGQGFSYGYTF.

This clone was recorded once. V and J are TRBV2 and TRBJ2-7, with a weak D call TRBD1 (6 bases). Per germline, CDR1 SNHLY and CDR2 FYNNEI. With 2 bases removed from V and 2 bases from J, the gap between germline ends came to 13 bases. The CDR3 sequence is 15 residues long. In nucleotides, the CDR3 is TGTGCCAGCAGTGAAAACAGGGCCTTACCCTACGAGCAGTACTTC. Encoded protein: CASSENRALPYEQYF.

The chain is built from TRBV5-1 and TRBJ2-7; D not certain. This CDR3 has 11 residues. The V end was cut by 4 bases, the J end by 3 bases, with 5 bases between. Germline V gene lookup returns CDR1 SGHRS and CDR2 YFSETQ. In DNA, the CDR3 is TGCGCCAGCAGCCAGAACTACGAGCAGTACTTC. This codes for CASSQNYEQYF.

The chain's CDR3 is CSVAASVGYEQYF. The CDR3 bases are TGCAGCGTTGCGGCTAGCGTGGGGTACGAGCAGTACTTC. V and J are TRBV29-1 and TRBJ2-7, with D possibly being TRBD2 (6 bases). The germline V gene has CDR1 SQVTM and CDR2 ANQGSEA. Trimming took off 4 bases at V and 4 bases at J, with 14 bases between the two ends. The CDR3 consists of 13 residues.

V is TRBV18 and J is TRBJ1-4; D is possibly TRBD1 (5 bases). The CDR3 has 14 amino acids. Per the germline V gene, CDR1 is KGHSH and CDR2 is LQKENI. V dropped 5 bases and J dropped 5 bases, with 12 bases sitting between them. The CDR3 nucleotides are TGTGCCAGCTCAGAAGTGCAGGGAAATGAAAAACTGTTTTTT. It yields the protein CASSEVQGNEKLFF.

The chain couples TRBV28 to TRBJ1-2; maybe TRBD1 (6 bases). This CDR3 is built from 12 residues. Deletions cut 5 bases from V and 5 bases from J, with 9 bases between. Looked up from germline, CDR1 is MDHEN and CDR2 is SYDVKM. CDR3 nucleotide sequence: TGTGCCAGCAGTCAAGGGGGGTATGGCTACACCTTC. It specifies CASSQGGYGYTF.

J is TRBJ1-5 and V is TRBV7-2, with D perhaps TRBD1 (5 bases). Germline V gives CDR1 SGHTA, CDR2 FQGNSA. V was trimmed by 6 bases and J by 3 bases, leaving 15 bases between them. The CDR3 runs 15 residues. The CDR3 region is CASSSKTAFNQPQHF. DNA for the CDR3: TGTGCCAGCAGTTCTAAGACAGCCTTCAATCAGCCCCAGCATTTT.

This clone was recorded once. This chain links TRBV13 with TRBJ2-2; D is uncertain. With 2 bases removed from V and 2 bases from J, the gap between germline ends came to 12 bases. The CDR3 totals 16 residues. Per germline, CDR1 PRHDT and CDR2 FYEKMQ (reference sequence). The CDR3 bases are TGTGCCAGCAGCTTACAAGCTAGACTCAACACCGGGGAGCTGTTTTTT. Its protein product is CASSLQARLNTGELFF.